This TCR beta chain was recovered during a study of T-cell memory formation after mild COVID-19. Study-level information: Largely donor-specific sequence clusters came from a couple of donors.

This CDR3 contains 15 residues. Trimming cost V 3 bases and J 8 bases, with 19 bases left between them. CDR1 and CDR2 (germline): LGHDT, YNNKEL (reference sequence). TCR alpha and TCR beta cDNA libraries carrying sample barcodes and UMIs were produced by 5'RACE using constant-segment primers. TCRdb independently ran MiXCR on the 5' RACE reads; one entry per CDR3 protein. Among hundreds of thousands of distinct CDR3 sequences listed, about a fifth were seen once. This clonotype has just a few counts. What it recognizes is unknown. Regarding the study as a whole: Among CD4+ contracting clones, most were CM and EM, and CD8+ ones EMRA.

Sequenced material: PBMCs or a T cell subset sorted from them (not recorded which). The sequence derives from an adult woman who had mild COVID-19 (a few samples of this study predate the infection). Cell type and time point are not known. The chain carries TRBV3-1 and TRBJ1-1; weak D call: TRBD1 (5 bases). The CDR3 region has the DNA TGTGCCAGCAGCCAGACTACAGGCGACCGAGGAGAAGCTTTCTTT. Amino acid sequence: CASSQTTGDRGEAFF.